This T cell receptor (beta chain) comes out of a study of post-analysis software for immune sequencing data. As for the study in general: Both relapsing-remitting and secondary progressive multiple sclerosis featured among the disease courses, as did progressive-relapsing multiple sclerosis.

Per the germline V gene, CDR1 is SGHRS and CDR2 is YFSETQ. With 1 base removed from V and 0 bases from J, the gap between germline ends came to 7 bases. The CDR3 has 14 residues. Study-wide results and caveats: Under F measure analysis, samples from one preparation batch co-clustered strongly. Normalized Chao1 diversity was significantly lower in multiple sclerosis patients than in controls. In patients, about five TRBV segments were more frequent than in controls, with TRBV5-6, TRBV5-1 and TRBV20-1 among them.

Worth noting for this clonotype: Antigen unknown.

Libraries were made from TCR beta cDNA, and they carried unique molecular identifiers. Researchers reported roughly 0.5 million cDNA molecules coming from roughly 1 to 10 million T cells. TCRdb re-analysed the PCR reads in MiXCR, keeping a single row per CDR3 protein. The sample records roughly 650,000 distinct CDR3 sequences, approximately 60% being singletons. This clonotype originated in a girl aged 2-10 years with multiple sclerosis. Sequencing was done on a sample of blood. The gene calls are TRBV5-1 and TRBJ1-1; no clear D gene. The CDR3 DNA is TGCGCCAGCAGCTTGTTGGTACTGAACACTGAAGCTTTCTTT. Its protein is CASSLLVLNTEAFF.